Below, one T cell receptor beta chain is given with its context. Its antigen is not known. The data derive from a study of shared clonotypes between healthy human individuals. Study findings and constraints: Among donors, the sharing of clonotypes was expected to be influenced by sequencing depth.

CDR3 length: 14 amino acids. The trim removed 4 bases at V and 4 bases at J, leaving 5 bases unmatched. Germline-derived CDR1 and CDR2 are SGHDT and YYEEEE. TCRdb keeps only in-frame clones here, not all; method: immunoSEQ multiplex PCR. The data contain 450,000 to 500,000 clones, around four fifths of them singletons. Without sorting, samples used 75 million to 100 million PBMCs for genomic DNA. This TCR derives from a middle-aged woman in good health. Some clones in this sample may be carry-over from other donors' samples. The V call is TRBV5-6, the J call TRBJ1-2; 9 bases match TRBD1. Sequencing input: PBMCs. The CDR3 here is CASSRDRGAYGYTF. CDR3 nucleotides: TGTGCCAGCAGCCGTGACAGGGGGGCCTATGGCTACACCTTC.